There are a few counts of the clone carrying this T cell receptor (beta chain). Its matching antigen is unknown. This entry comes from a study of T-cell memory formation after mild COVID-19. Regarding the study as a whole: CD4/CD8 balance held among clones contracting day 15 to 85, and later expanders leaned CD4+.

Trimming cost V 6 bases and J 4 bases; bases outside gene matches: 6. The CDR3 covers 14 residues. Germline values: CDR1 SGHRS, CDR2 YFSETQ. Employing constant-segment primers, 5'RACE generated TCR alpha and TCR beta cDNA libraries bearing sample barcodes and UMIs. TCRdb independently ran MiXCR on the 5' RACE reads; one entry per CDR3 protein. The table has almost 350,000 distinct CDR3 sequences, 20% to 25% seen once. This chain connects TRBV5-1 to TRBJ2-2; 7 bases are shared with TRBD1. The sequence was obtained from a young man who had mild COVID-19 (a few samples of this study predate the infection). Cell type and time point are not known. The sequenced material came from PBMCs or a T cell subset sorted from them (not recorded which). CDR3 in DNA: TGCGCCAGCACCATAGGGGGCCTCACCGGGGAGCTGTTTTTT. Protein sequence: CASTIGGLTGELFF.